Each of the 27 T cell receptor beta chains below was sequenced from the same sample in a study of blood T cell repertoires in COVID-19. This table comes from immunoSEQ multiplex PCR, and its TCRdb copy is limited to in-frame clones, with some not included. Among around 68,000 clones listed, approximately 93% were seen once. Material: peripheral blood. Receptors were obtained from a man aged 65 to 85 with active COVID-19.

This clone occurred a few times. This sequence joins TRBV3-1 (or the pseudogene TRBV3-2) and TRBJ2-3, with TRBD2 identical over 8 bases. CDR1 is LGHDT and CDR2 is YNNKEL in the germline V gene (reference sequence). The V segment lost 4 bases and the J segment 5 bases; nucleotides outside the gene matches: 11. This CDR3 contains 16 residues. The CDR3 DNA is TGTGCCAGCAGCCCCTTGGCGGGGGGCTGGGGAGATACGCAGTATTTT. It encodes CASSPLAGGWGDTQYF.

In this sample, this clone turned up once. The V call is TRBV6-6, the J call TRBJ2-1; 8 nucleotides agree with TRBD1. Trimming cost V 4 bases and J 7 bases; bases outside gene matches: 12. Germline-derived CDR1 and CDR2 are MNHNY and SVGAGI (reference sequence). This CDR3 has 16 residues. The chain's CDR3 is CASSFLQGVGGNEQFF. The CDR3 DNA reads TGTGCCAGCAGTTTCCTACAGGGGGTTGGGGGGAATGAGCAGTTCTTC.

CDR3 amino acids: CASALQGIDGYTF. The CDR3 nucleotides are TGTGCTAGTGCCCTGCAGGGTATTGATGGCTACACCTTC. The rearrangement joins TRBV12-5 to TRBJ1-2; tentative D call: TRBD1 (5 bases). This CDR3 is 13 amino acids long. Germline V gene data show CDR1 as LGHNT and CDR2 as FRNRAP. Trimming removed 7 bases at V and 6 bases at J, with 15 bases between.

This sequence joins TRBV6-5 and TRBJ2-7; a weak D match, TRBD2 (7 bases). CDR3 size: 13 residues. Germline V gives CDR1 MNHEY, CDR2 SVGAGI. The V end was cut by 6 bases, the J end by 5 bases, with 14 bases between. The CDR3 region is CASRRGGDNEQYF. CDR3 DNA: TGTGCCAGCAGGCGAGGGGGGGACAACGAGCAGTACTTC.

DNA for the CDR3: TGTGCCAGCAGCCAAGCTAGCGGGGTGTACCAAGAGACCCAGTACTTC. This encodes CASSQASGVYQETQYF. This chain links TRBV4-2 with TRBJ2-5; 9 nucleotides line up with TRBD2. The CDR3 sequence is 16 residues long. CDR1 and CDR2 (germline): LGHNA, YNFKEQ. Trimming removed 1 base from V and 0 bases from J; junction bases left unmatched: 3.

The chain combines TRBV2 with TRBJ2-3; 9 bases fit TRBD2. The CDR3 spans 18 residues. V gave up 6 bases and J gave up 0 bases; unmatched junction bases: 13. Germline CDR1 is SNHLY and CDR2 is FYNNEI. The CDR3 coding sequence is TGTGCCAGCAGGAAGCGCGGGCTAGCGGGGTTTAGCACAGATACGCAGTATTTT. Translated: CASRKRGLAGFSTDTQYF.

V gene TRBV12-5 combines with J gene TRBJ1-5, with D uncertain. V lost 5 bases to trimming and J lost 5 bases, with 10 bases between them. The CDR3 runs to 13 residues. Germline loops: CDR1 LGHNT, CDR2 FRNRAP. Written as DNA, the CDR3 is TGTGCTAGTGGTCGAGGGTTGGATCAGCCCCAGCATTTT. This sequence encodes CASGRGLDQPQHF.

Only one count was recorded for this clone. The V gene is TRBV6-5, the J gene TRBJ2-5, with 7 nucleotides matching TRBD2. Germline V gives CDR1 MNHEY, CDR2 SVGAGI. The CDR3 length is 14 residues. V shed 6 bases, J shed 5 bases, and the junction held 9 bases outside the gene matches. The CDR3 nucleotides are TGTGCCAGCAGCGCCAGCGGGGTACGCGAGACCCAGTACTTC. It encodes CASSASGVRETQYF.

This clone occurred a few times. The gene calls are TRBV28 and TRBJ1-2, with a weak D call TRBD1 (6 bases). V lost 6 bases and J lost 5, with 10 bases in between. Per the germline V gene, CDR1 is MDHEN and CDR2 is SYDVKM. CDR3 length equals 12 residues. The CDR3 nucleotides are TGTGCCAGCAGACTTACAGGGTATGGCTACACCTTC. This codes for CASRLTGYGYTF.

This clone is a singleton in its sample. The rearrangement uses TRBV5-1 and TRBJ1-1; no clear D gene. Trimming shortened V by 0 bases and J by 11 bases, and 17 bases separated the two germline ends. The CDR3 loop spans 14 amino acids. Per the germline V gene, CDR1 is SGHRS and CDR2 is YFSETQ. The CDR3 DNA is TGCGCCAGCAGCTTGGCCGGAGAGGGCAGGAGCGCTTTCTTT. This encodes CASSLAGEGRSAFF.

The rearrangement joins TRBV11-3 to TRBJ2-5; 8 nucleotides match TRBD2. This CDR3 is built from 15 residues. CDR1 SGHNT and CDR2 YENEEA come from the germline V gene. V lost 3 bases, J lost 4 bases, and 7 bases stayed unmatched. The CDR3 DNA sequence: TGTGCCAGCAGCTTTGCGGGGGGCCATGGAGAGACCCAGTACTTC. Its translation: CASSFAGGHGETQYF.

This chain joins TRBV29-1 and TRBJ2-5; 10 positions agree with TRBD2. Unmatched junction bases numbered 2, after V lost 5 bases and J lost 5 bases. CDR1 SQVTM and CDR2 ANQGSEA come from the germline V gene. This CDR3 is 12 amino acids long. CDR3 nucleotides: TGCAGCGTTAGTAGCGGGGGGGAGACCCAGTACTTC. This translates into CSVSSGGETQYF.

The chain is built from TRBV6-1 and TRBJ2-5; maybe TRBD1 (6 bases). The CDR3 loop spans 13 amino acids. Germline CDR1 MNHNS, CDR2 SASEGT. V was pared by 7 bases and J by 5 bases, with 14 bases between. The CDR3 DNA reads TGTGCCAGCAACAGGGAGCTCGGGGAGACCCAGTACTTC. Its protein product is CASNRELGETQYF.

V usage is TRBV27 and J usage is TRBJ1-5, with 12 bases fitting TRBD1. Germline V gene sequence: CDR1 MNHEY, CDR2 SMNVEV (reference sequence). The CDR3 runs to 18 residues. The V gene end was trimmed by 6 bases and the J gene end by 3 bases; junction bases not matched to a gene: 12. Here the CDR3 reads CASSSFSGTGGFNQPQHF. The CDR3 DNA sequence: TGTGCCAGCAGCTCCTTTTCCGGGACAGGGGGCTTCAATCAGCCCCAGCATTTT.

V and J are TRBV29-1 and TRBJ2-3; 14 nucleotides line up with TRBD2. V shed 1 base, J shed 2 bases, and the junction held 14 bases outside the gene matches. The germline V gene has CDR1 SQVTM and CDR2 ANQGSEA. The CDR3 runs to 20 residues. CDR3 DNA sequence: TGCAGCGTTGAAGTCAAGACTAGCGGGGGGGCCCCGCGACACACAGATACGCAGTATTTT. This sequence encodes CSVEVKTSGGAPRHTDTQYF.

This chain links TRBV12-3 or TRBV12-4 with TRBJ2-7; D gene ambiguous. Trimming pared 3 bases from V and 5 bases from J, leaving 11 bases between. This CDR3 contains 13 residues. This CDR3 is CASSFTGTDEQYV. The CDR3 DNA reads as TGTGCCAGCAGTTTTACTGGTACAGACGAGCAGTACGTC.

J is TRBJ1-6 and V is TRBV4-1, with 9 bases aligning to TRBD1. This CDR3 has 19 amino acids. Trimming removed 1 base from V and 2 bases from J; junction bases left unmatched: 9. The germline CDR1 and CDR2 sequences are MGHRA and YSYEKL. The CDR3: CASSQVGTGKVTYNSPLHF. DNA for the CDR3: TGCGCCAGCAGCCAAGTTGGGACAGGGAAGGTAACCTATAATTCACCCCTCCACTTT.

CDR3 region: CASTIAGEYQETQYF. The DNA of the CDR3 is TGTGCCAGCACTATAGCGGGGGAGTACCAAGAGACCCAGTACTTC. The V gene is TRBV6-5, the J gene TRBJ2-5, with TRBD2 matching 9 bases. The CDR3 runs to 15 residues. Per germline, CDR1 MNHEY and CDR2 SVGAGI. V shed 7 bases and J 0 bases; nucleotides not matched to a gene: 6.

The chain employs TRBV10-3 and TRBJ2-7; TRBD1 is a possible D gene (5 bases). The germline V gene encodes CDR1 ENHRY and CDR2 SYGVKD. Trimming took 2 bases from V and 3 from J, leaving 14 bases between them. CDR3 length: 15 amino acids. The CDR3: CAISEGIVQGYEQYV. The CDR3 coding sequence is TGTGCCATCAGTGAGGGAATAGTCCAGGGCTACGAGCAGTACGTC.

The chain recombines TRBV2 with TRBJ2-3, with D possibly TRBD2 on 6 matching bases. This CDR3 is 15 amino acids long. Germline loops: CDR1 SNHLY, CDR2 FYNNEI. Trimming stripped 4 bases from V and 0 bases from J, with 11 bases between. CDR3 sequence: CASSGGARSTDTQYF. The CDR3 DNA sequence: TGTGCCAGCAGTGGCGGGGCAAGGAGCACAGATACGCAGTATTTT.

The chain couples TRBV7-8 to TRBJ2-5, with 12 positions matching TRBD1. J was trimmed by 5 bases and V by 5 bases; bases with no gene match: 6. The CDR3 loop spans 15 amino acids. CDR1 is SGHVS and CDR2 is FQNEAQ in the germline V gene. CDR3 region: CASSRGTGGGETQYF. Here the CDR3 DNA reads TGTGCCAGCAGCCGAGGGACAGGGGGCGGTGAGACCCAGTACTTC.

The chain is built from TRBV7-9 and TRBJ2-7; 9 positions agree with TRBD1. The J segment lost 6 bases and the V segment lost 4 bases, leaving 10 bases of the junction unmatched. Germline CDR1 and CDR2: SEHNR and FQNEAQ (reference sequence). There are 15 residues in the CDR3. The CDR3 sequence is CASSSRDREFGEQYV. The CDR3 DNA follows: TGTGCCAGCAGCTCCCGGGACAGGGAGTTTGGCGAGCAGTACGTC.

The chain joins TRBV21-1 to TRBJ1-2. TRBV21-1 is designated a pseudogene. The CDR3 spans 12 residues. CDR3 sequence reads: CASSKPGREYTF. In DNA, the CDR3 is TGTGCCAGCAGCAAACCGGGACGGGAGTACACCTTC.

The V call is TRBV5-1, the J call TRBJ2-2; the match to TRBD2 covers 11 bases. The CDR3 runs 15 residues. Germline values: CDR1 SGHRS, CDR2 YFSETQ. Germline trimming cut 6 bases from V and 6 bases from J; bases unmatched to any gene: 7. CDR3 protein: CASKMASGGSGELFF. The CDR3 DNA is TGCGCCAGCAAAATGGCTAGCGGGGGGTCCGGGGAGCTGTTTTTT.

This chain joins TRBV19 and TRBJ1-1; no clear D gene. Trimming stripped 4 bases from V and 0 bases from J, with 12 bases between. Per the germline V gene, CDR1 is LNHDA and CDR2 is SQIVND (reference sequence). The CDR3 spans 15 residues. This CDR3 reads CASSNRVPVNTEAFF. The CDR3 DNA sequence: TGTGCCAGTAGTAACCGGGTACCGGTGAACACTGAAGCTTTCTTT.

The chain combines TRBV6-5 with TRBJ2-7; D gene uncertain. Trimming removed 7 bases from V and 7 bases from J, with 17 bases in between. Germline CDR1 is MNHEY and CDR2 is SVGAGI. The CDR3 spans 13 residues. CDR3 nucleotide sequence: TGTGCCAGCACCATCGACAACAGTCTGGAGCAGTACGTC. Protein: CASTIDNSLEQYV.

This clone was recorded once. The CDR3 region is CASSEEGQGIYEQYF. The CDR3 region has the DNA TGTGCCAGCAGTGAAGAAGGCCAGGGGATATACGAGCAGTACTTC. V usage is TRBV2 and J usage is TRBJ2-7, with TRBD1 as a possible D gene (6 bases). The CDR3 runs to 15 residues. Germline V lookup: CDR1 SNHLY, CDR2 FYNNEI. Trimming took off 1 base at V and 4 bases at J, with 14 bases between the two ends.